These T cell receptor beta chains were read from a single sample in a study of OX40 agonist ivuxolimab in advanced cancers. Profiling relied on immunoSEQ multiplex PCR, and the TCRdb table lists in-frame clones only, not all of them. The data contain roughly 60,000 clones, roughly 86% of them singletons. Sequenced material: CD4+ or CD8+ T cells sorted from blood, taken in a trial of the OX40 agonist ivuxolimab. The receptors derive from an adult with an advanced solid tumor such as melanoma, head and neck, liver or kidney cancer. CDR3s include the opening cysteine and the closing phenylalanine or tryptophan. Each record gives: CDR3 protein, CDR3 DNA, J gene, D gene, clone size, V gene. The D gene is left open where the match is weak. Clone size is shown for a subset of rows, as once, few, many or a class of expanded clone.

CDR3 protein: CASSLGGGTDTQYF
CDR3 DNA: TGTGCCAGCAGCTTGGGGGGGGGCACAGATACGCAGTATTTT
J gene: TRBJ2-3
D gene: .
clone size: .
V gene: TRBV5-6

CDR3 protein: CASRTTRASMDSPLHF
CDR3 DNA: TGTGCCAGCCGAACCACGCGGGCCTCTATGGATTCACCCCTCCACTTT
J gene: TRBJ1-6
D gene: .
clone size: .
V gene: TRBV2

CDR3 protein: CASSPGDFWGDEKLFF
CDR3 DNA: TGTGCCAGCAGTCCCGGGGATTTTTGGGGGGATGAAAAACTGTTTTTT
J gene: TRBJ1-4
D gene: .
clone size: .
V gene: TRBV6-6

CDR3 protein: CASSPSGEGDTQYF
CDR3 DNA: TGTGCCAGCAGTCCCTCAGGGGAAGGGGATACGCAGTATTTT
J gene: TRBJ2-3
D gene: .
clone size: .
V gene: TRBV2

CDR3 protein: CASTQTTGSQGTQYF
CDR3 DNA: TGTGCCAGCACTCAAACGACAGGTTCGCAGGGGACCCAGTACTTC
J gene: TRBJ2-5
D gene: .
clone size: .
V gene: TRBV6-6

CDR3 protein: CATQGPGSTEAFF
CDR3 DNA: TGTGCCACCCAGGGCCCAGGAAGCACTGAAGCTTTCTTT
J gene: TRBJ1-1
D gene: .
clone size: .
V gene: TRBV28

CDR3 protein: CASSFFAGDRETQYF
CDR3 DNA: TGTGCCAGCAGCTTCTTTGCGGGAGATCGGGAGACCCAGTACTTC
J gene: TRBJ2-5
D gene: TRBD2
clone size: .
V gene: TRBV11-2

CDR3 protein: CASSQGGREGRDEQYF
CDR3 DNA: TGCGCCAGCAGCCAAGGGGGGCGGGAGGGCCGAGACGAGCAGTACTTC
J gene: TRBJ2-7
D gene: TRBD2
clone size: .
V gene: TRBV4-1

CDR3 protein: CASSVEPPGELFF
CDR3 DNA: TGTGCCAGCAGCGTAGAGCCCCCCGGGGAGCTGTTTTTT
J gene: TRBJ2-2
D gene: .
clone size: few
V gene: TRBV9

CDR3 protein: CASSRGLAGGPYEQYF
CDR3 DNA: TGCGCCAGCAGCCGTGGACTAGCGGGAGGGCCCTACGAGCAGTACTTC
J gene: TRBJ2-7
D gene: TRBD2
clone size: .
V gene: TRBV5-1

CDR3 protein: CATSKDGQAREYTF
CDR3 DNA: TGTGCCACCAGCAAGGACGGACAGGCCCGGGAGTACACCTTC
J gene: TRBJ1-2
D gene: TRBD1
clone size: .
V gene: TRBV15

CDR3 protein: CATTSRSLNTGELFF
CDR3 DNA: TGTGCCACCACCTCCAGAAGCCTCAACACCGGGGAGCTGTTTTTT
J gene: TRBJ2-2
D gene: .
clone size: .
V gene: TRBV15

CDR3 protein: CASSYSIQEVNYGYTF
CDR3 DNA: TGTGCCAGCAGTTACTCGATACAGGAAGTTAACTATGGCTACACCTTC
J gene: TRBJ1-2
D gene: .
clone size: .
V gene: TRBV6-5

CDR3 protein: CASRSTIQGKEAFF
CDR3 DNA: TGTGCCAGCAGATCCACCATACAGGGGAAGGAAGCTTTCTTT
J gene: TRBJ1-1
D gene: TRBD1
clone size: .
V gene: TRBV6-5

CDR3 protein: CASSNLRRGYYEQYF
CDR3 DNA: TGTGCCAGCAGTAATCTTCGCAGGGGATACTACGAGCAGTACTTC
J gene: TRBJ2-7
D gene: .
clone size: .
V gene: TRBV6-5

CDR3 protein: CASSTGTGGIDTQYF
CDR3 DNA: TGTGCCAGCAGCACTGGGACAGGGGGAATAGATACGCAGTATTTT
J gene: TRBJ2-3
D gene: TRBD1
clone size: once
V gene: TRBV7-6

CDR3 protein: CAWSGMGNAQPQHF
CDR3 DNA: TGTGCCTGGAGTGGGATGGGCAATGCCCAGCCCCAGCATTTT
J gene: TRBJ1-5
D gene: .
clone size: .
V gene: TRBV30

CDR3 protein: CASSRQGHYEQYF
CDR3 DNA: TGTGCCAGCAGCCGACAGGGCCACTACGAGCAGTACTTC
J gene: TRBJ2-7
D gene: TRBD1
clone size: .
V gene: TRBV7-9

CDR3 protein: CASGFRESGYTF
CDR3 DNA: TGTGCCAGCGGATTCAGGGAATCTGGCTACACCTTC
J gene: TRBJ1-2
D gene: .
clone size: .
V gene: TRBV27

CDR3 protein: CASSVTAGVVADTQYF
CDR3 DNA: TGTGCCAGCAGCGTTACGGCGGGAGTGGTAGCAGATACGCAGTATTTT
J gene: TRBJ2-3
D gene: TRBD2
clone size: .
V gene: TRBV9

CDR3 protein: CASYSGRVQETQYF
CDR3 DNA: TGTGCCAGCTATAGCGGGAGGGTCCAAGAGACCCAGTACTTC
J gene: TRBJ2-5
D gene: TRBD2
clone size: .
V gene: TRBV6-1

CDR3 protein: CATSRDHGAAYETGELFF
CDR3 DNA: TGTGCCACCAGCAGAGATCATGGGGCGGCGTATGAAACCGGGGAGCTGTTTTTT
J gene: TRBJ2-2
D gene: .
clone size: .
V gene: TRBV15

CDR3 protein: CATAGASLGTQYF
CDR3 DNA: TGTGCCACAGCCGGGGCTAGCCTCGGAACGCAGTATTTT
J gene: TRBJ2-3
D gene: .
clone size: .
V gene: TRBV15

CDR3 protein: CASSPPAAGGEAFF
CDR3 DNA: TGTGCCAGCTCACCACCCGCAGCCGGTGGTGAAGCTTTCTTT
J gene: TRBJ1-1
D gene: .
clone size: .
V gene: TRBV18

CDR3 protein: CASSQDWGEGTQYF
CDR3 DNA: TGCGCCAGCAGCCAAGATTGGGGGGAAGGGACCCAGTACTTC
J gene: TRBJ2-5
D gene: .
clone size: .
V gene: TRBV4-3

CDR3 protein: CASSPSADTEAFF
CDR3 DNA: TGTGCCAGCAGCCCAAGCGCGGACACTGAAGCTTTCTTT
J gene: TRBJ1-1
D gene: .
clone size: .
V gene: TRBV11-3

CDR3 protein: CASSFTGTEETQYF
CDR3 DNA: TGTGCCAGCAGCTTTACCGGGACAGAAGAGACCCAGTACTTC
J gene: TRBJ2-5
D gene: TRBD1
clone size: .
V gene: TRBV11-3

CDR3 protein: CASSLHTEGGTEAFF
CDR3 DNA: TGTGCCAGCAGCCTCCACACCGAAGGTGGCACTGAAGCTTTCTTT
J gene: TRBJ1-1
D gene: .
clone size: once
V gene: TRBV14